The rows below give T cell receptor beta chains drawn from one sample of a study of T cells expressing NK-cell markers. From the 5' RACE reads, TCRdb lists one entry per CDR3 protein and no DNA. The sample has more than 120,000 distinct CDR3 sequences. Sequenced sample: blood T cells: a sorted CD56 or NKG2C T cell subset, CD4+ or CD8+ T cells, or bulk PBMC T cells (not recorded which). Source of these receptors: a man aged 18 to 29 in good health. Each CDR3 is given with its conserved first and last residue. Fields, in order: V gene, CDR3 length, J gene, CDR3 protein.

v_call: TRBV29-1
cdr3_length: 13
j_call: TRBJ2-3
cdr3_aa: CSVAEGLTDTQYF

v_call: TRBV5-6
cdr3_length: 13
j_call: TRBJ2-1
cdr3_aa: CASSLSNYNEQFF

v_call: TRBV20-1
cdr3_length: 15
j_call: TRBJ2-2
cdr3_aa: CSARPSGRAAGELFF

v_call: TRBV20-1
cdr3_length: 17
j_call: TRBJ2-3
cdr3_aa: CSASGTSGDDYTDTQYF

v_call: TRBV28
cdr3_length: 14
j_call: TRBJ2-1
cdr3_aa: CASSRRGRDNEQFF

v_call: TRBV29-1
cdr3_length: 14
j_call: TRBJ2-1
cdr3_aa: CSVETGSSYNEQFF

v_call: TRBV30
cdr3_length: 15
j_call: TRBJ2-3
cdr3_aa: CAWSSRDLYTDTQYF

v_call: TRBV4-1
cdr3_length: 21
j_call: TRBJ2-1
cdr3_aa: CASSQSRPSRTSGRPYNEQFF

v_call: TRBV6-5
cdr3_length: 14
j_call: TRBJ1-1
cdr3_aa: CASSYRGMSTEAFF

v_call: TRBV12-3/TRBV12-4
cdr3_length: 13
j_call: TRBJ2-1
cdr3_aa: CASSHRDRVEQFF

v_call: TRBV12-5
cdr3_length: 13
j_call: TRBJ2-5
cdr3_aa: CASGQLRLETQYF

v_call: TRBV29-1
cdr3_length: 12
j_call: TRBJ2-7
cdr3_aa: CSGTEPGYEQYF

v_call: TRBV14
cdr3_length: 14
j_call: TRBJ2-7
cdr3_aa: CASSEDERFYEQYF

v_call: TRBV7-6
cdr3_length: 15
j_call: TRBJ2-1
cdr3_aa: CASSPVAGSYNEQFF

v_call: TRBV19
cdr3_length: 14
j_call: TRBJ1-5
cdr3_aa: CASTTRRGYQPQHF

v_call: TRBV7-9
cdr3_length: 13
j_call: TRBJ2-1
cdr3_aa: CASTPATSLEQFF

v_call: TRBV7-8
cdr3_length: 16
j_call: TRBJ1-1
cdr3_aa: CASSSTPNWANTEAFF

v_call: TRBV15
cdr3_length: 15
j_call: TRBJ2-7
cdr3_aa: CATSRDLPGGGEQYF

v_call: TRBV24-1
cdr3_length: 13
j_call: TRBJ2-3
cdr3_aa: CATSDWGNDTQYF

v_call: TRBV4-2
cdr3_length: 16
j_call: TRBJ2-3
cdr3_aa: CASSQEGGLITDTQYF

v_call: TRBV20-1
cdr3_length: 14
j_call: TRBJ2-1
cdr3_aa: CSASEGDSYNEQFF

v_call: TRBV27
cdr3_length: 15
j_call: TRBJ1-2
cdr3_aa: CASSSRQEGGYGYTF

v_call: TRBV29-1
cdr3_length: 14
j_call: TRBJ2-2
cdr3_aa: CSARGGANTGELFF

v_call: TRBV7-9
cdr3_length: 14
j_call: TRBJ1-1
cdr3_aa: CASSTGGRGTEAFF

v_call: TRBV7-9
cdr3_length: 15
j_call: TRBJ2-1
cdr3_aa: CASSPSGSGYNEQFF

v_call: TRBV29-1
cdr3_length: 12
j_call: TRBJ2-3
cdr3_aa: CSVPGQGLAQYF

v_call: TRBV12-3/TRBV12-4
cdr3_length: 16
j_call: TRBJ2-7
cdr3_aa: CASSASPGPRYYEQYF

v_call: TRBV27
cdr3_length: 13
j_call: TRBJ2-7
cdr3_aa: CASRARGTYEQYF